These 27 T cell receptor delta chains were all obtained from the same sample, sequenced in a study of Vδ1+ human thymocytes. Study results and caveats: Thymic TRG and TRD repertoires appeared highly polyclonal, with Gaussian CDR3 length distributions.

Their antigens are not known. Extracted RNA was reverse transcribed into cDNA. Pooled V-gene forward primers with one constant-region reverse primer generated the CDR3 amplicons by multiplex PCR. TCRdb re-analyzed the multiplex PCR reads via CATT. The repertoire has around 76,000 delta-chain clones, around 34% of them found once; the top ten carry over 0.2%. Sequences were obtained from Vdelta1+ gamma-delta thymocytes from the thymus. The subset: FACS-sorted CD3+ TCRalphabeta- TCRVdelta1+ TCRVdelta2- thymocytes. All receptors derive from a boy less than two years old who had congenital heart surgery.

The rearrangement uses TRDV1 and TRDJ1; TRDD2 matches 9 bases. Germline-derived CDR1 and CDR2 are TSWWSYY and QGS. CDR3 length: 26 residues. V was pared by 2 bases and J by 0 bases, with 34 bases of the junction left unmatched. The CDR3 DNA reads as TGTGCTCTTGGGGAAACGTGGATACTCAAGGCCTTCCTACACATGGGAAGGTCTATTAACACCGATAAACTCATCTTT. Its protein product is CALGETWILKAFLHMGRSINTDKLIF.

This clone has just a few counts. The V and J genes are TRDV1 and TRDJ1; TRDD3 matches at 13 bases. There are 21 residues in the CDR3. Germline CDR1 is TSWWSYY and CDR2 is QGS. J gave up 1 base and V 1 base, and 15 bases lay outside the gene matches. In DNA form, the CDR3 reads TGTGCTCTTGGGGAACCTAGTCCTGGACCTAACTGGGGGATACGCACCGATAAACTCATCTTT. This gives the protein CALGEPSPGPNWGIRTDKLIF.

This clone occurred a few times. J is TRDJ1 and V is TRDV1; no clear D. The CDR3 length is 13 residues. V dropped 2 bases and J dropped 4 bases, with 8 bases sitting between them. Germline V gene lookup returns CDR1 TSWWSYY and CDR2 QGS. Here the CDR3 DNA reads TGTGCTCTTGGGGAAGGGAGGAGCGATAAACTCATCTTT. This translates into CALGEGRSDKLIF.

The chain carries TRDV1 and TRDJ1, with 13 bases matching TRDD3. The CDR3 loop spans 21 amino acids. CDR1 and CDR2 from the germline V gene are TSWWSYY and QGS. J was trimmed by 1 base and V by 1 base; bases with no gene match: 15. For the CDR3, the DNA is TGTGCTCTTGGGGAACACCTTCCTGAGCTACTGGGGGATACGGGCACCGATAAACTCATCTTT. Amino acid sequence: CALGEHLPELLGDTGTDKLIF.

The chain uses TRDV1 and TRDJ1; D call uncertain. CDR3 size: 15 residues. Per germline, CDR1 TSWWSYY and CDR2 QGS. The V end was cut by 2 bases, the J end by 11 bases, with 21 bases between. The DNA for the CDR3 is TGTGCTCTTGGGGAAGTGAAGCGTGAACTTGGCGAGCTCATCTTT. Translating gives CALGEVKRELGELIF.

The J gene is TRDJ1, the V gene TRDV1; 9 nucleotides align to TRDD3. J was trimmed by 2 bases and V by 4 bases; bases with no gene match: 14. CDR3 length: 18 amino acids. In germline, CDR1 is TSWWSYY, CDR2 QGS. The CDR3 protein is CALGVPVQGIRWTDKLIF. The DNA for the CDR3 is TGTGCTCTTGGGGTTCCCGTCCAGGGGATACGCTGGACCGATAAACTCATCTTT.

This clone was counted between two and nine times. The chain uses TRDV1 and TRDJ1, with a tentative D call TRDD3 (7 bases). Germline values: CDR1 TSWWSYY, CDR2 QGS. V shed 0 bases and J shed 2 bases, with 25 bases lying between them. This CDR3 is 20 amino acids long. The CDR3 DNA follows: TGTGCTCTTGGGGAACTGTGTCCTACCCTACTGGGGCGAGATACCGATAAACTCATCTTT. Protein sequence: CALGELCPTLLGRDTDKLIF.

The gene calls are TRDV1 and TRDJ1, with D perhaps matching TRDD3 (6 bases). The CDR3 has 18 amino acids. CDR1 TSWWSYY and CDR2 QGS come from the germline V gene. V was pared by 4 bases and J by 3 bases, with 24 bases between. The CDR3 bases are TGTGCTCTTGGGGGCTCTAGGTCCCGCTGGGGTCTATCCGATAAACTCATCTTT. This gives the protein CALGGSRSRWGLSDKLIF.

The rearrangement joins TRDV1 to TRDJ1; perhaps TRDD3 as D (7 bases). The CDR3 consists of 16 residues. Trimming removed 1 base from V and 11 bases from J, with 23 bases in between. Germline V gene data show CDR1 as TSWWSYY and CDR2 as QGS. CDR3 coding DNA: TGTGCTCTTGGGGAACGATGGGCTTCCTGGGGGCCAGGGCTCATCTTT. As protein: CALGERWASWGPGLIF.

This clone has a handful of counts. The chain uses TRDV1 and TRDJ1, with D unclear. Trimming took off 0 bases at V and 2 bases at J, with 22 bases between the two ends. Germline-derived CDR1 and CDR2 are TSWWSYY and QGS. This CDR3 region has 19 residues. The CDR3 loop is CALGELHHPAGRLTDKLIF. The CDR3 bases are TGTGCTCTTGGGGAACTTCACCACCCAGCCGGAAGACTGACCGATAAACTCATCTTT.

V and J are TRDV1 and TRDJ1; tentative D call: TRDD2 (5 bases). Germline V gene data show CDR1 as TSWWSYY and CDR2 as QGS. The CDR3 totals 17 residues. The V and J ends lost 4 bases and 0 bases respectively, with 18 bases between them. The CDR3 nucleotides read TGTGCTCTTGGGGCTTTACGAGCCCTTCGTCACACCGATAAACTCATCTTT. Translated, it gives CALGALRALRHTDKLIF.

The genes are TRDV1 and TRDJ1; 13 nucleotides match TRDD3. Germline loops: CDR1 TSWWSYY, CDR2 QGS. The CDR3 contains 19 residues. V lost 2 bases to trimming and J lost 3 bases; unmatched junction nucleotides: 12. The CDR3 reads CALGERRGTGGYVPDKLIF. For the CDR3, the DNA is TGTGCTCTTGGGGAAAGGAGAGGTACTGGGGGATACGTCCCCGATAAACTCATCTTT.

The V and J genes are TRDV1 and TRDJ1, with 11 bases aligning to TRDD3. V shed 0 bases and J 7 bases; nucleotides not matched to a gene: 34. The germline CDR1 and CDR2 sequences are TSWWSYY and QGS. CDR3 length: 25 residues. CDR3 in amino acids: CALGELPKSYSVNGGYVSIRGKLIF. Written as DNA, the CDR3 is TGTGCTCTTGGGGAACTCCCAAAATCCTACTCAGTGAATGGGGGATACGTATCGATAAGGGGTAAACTCATCTTT.

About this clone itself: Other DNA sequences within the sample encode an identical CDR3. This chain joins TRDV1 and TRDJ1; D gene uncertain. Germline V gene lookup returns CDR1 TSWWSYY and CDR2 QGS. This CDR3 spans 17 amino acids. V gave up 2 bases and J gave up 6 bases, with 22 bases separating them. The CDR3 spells CALGESSPQAPGHKLIF. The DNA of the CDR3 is TGTGCTCTTGGGGAAAGCTCCCCACAAGCGCCTGGCCATAAACTCATCTTT.

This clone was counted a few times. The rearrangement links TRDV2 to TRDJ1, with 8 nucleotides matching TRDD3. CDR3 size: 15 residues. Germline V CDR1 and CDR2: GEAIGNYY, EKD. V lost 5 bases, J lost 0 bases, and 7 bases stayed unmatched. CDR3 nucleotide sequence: TGTGCCTGTGGGGCCCTGGGGGACTACACCGATAAACTCATCTTT. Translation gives CACGALGDYTDKLIF.

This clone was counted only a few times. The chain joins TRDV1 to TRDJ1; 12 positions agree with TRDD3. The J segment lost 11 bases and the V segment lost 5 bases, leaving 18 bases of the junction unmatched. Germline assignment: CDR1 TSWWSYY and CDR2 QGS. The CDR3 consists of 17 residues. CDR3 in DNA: TGTGCTCTTGGGCCACAACTCTTCCCTGGGGGATACGGGGGGCTCATCTTT. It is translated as CALGPQLFPGGYGGLIF.

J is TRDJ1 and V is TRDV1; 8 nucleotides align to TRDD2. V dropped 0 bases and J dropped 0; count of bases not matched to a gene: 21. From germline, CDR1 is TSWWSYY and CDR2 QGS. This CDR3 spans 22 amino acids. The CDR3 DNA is TGTGCTCTTGGGGAACTACCAACCTTCCTAACACTCAGGGGGAGGTACACCGATAAACTCATCTTT. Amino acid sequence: CALGELPTFLTLRGRYTDKLIF.

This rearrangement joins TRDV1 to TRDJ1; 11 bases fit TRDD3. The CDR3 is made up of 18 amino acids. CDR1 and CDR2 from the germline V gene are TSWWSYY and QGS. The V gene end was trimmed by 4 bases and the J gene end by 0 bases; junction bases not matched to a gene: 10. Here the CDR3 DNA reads TGTGCTCTTGGGGTATTCCGCTGGGGGATACAGGACACCGATAAACTCATCTTT. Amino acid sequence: CALGVFRWGIQDTDKLIF.

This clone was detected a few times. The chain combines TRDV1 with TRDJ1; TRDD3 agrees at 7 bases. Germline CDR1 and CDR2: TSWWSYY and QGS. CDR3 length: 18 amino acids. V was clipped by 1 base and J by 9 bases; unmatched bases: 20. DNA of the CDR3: TGTGCTCTTGGGGAACCGGCGGCCCTTGGGATACACGGGGGGGAACTCATCTTT. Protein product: CALGEPAALGIHGGELIF.

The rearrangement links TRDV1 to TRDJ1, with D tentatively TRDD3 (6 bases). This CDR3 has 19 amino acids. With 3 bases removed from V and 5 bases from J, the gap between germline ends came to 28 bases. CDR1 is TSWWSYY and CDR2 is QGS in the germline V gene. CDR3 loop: CALGDRRRREWGPRDKLIF. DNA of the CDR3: TGTGCTCTTGGGGACCGGCGTAGGAGAGAATGGGGGCCCCGGGATAAACTCATCTTT.

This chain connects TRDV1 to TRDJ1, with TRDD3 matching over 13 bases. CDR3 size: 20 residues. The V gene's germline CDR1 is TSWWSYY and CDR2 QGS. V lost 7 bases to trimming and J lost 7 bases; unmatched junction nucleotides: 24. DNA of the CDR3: TGTGCTCTTGATGATCCGTGCGGAGTTACTGGGGGATACGCGCGTGCTAAACTCATCTTT. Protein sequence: CALDDPCGVTGGYARAKLIF.

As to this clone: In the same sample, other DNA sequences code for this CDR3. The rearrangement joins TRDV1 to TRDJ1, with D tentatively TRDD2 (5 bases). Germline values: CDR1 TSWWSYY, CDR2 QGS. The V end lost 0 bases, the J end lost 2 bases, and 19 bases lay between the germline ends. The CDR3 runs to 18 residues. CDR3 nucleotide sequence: TGTGCTCTTGGGGAACTAGAACCTACCTCGGACGGGACCGATAAACTCATCTTT. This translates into CALGELEPTSDGTDKLIF.

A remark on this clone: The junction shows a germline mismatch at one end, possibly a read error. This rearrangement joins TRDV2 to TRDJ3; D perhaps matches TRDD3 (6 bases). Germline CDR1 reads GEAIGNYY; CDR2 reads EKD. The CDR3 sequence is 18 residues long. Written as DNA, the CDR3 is TGTGCCACTGGGTACTGTGGGACGCGCTCCTGGGACACCCGACCGATGTTTTTC. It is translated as CATGYCGTRSWDTRPMFF.

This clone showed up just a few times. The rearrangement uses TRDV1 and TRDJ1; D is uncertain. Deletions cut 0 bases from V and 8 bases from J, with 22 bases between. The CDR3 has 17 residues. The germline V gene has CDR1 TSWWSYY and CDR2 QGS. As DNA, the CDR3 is TGTGCTCTTGGGGAACTCCAAACCCCCGGGCCGGCCTCCAAACTCATCTTT. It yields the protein CALGELQTPGPASKLIF.

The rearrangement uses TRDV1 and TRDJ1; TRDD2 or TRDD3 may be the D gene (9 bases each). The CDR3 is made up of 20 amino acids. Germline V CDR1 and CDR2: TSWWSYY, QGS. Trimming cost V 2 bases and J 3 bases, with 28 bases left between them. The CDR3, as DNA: TGTGCTCTTGGGGAAGGCCTTCCTACGAGGGCTGGGGGATTCTCCGATAAACTCATCTTT. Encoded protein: CALGEGLPTRAGGFSDKLIF.

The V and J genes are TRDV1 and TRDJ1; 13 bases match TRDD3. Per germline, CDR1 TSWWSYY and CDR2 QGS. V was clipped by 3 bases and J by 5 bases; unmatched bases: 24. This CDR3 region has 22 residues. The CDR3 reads CALGDLRPSYGLGDTGRDKLIF. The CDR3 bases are TGTGCTCTTGGGGACCTCCGGCCTTCCTACGGACTGGGGGATACGGGGAGGGATAAACTCATCTTT.

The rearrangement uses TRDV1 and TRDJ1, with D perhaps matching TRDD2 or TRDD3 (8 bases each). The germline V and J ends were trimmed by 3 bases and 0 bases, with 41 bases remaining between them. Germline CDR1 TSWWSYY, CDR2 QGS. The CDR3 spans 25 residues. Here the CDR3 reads CALGDLLPTRYWGLLTYADTDKLIF. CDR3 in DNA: TGTGCTCTTGGGGACCTTCTTCCTACGAGGTACTGGGGGCTACTTACGTACGCCGACACCGATAAACTCATCTTT.